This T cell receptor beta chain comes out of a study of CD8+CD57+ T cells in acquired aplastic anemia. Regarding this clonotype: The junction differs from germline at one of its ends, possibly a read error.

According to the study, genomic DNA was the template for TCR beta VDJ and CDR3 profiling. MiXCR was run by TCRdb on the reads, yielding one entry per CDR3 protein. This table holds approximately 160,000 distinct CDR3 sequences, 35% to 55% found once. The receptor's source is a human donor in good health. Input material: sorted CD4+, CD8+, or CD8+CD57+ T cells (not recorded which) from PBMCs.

Here the CDR3 reads CASRTTSVYERYF. CDR3 nucleotides: TGCGCCAGCAGGACGACTAGCGTCTACGAGCGGTACTTC. The rearrangement links TRBV5-1 to TRBJ2-7, with 8 bases fitting TRBD2. Germline lookup yields CDR1 SGHRS and CDR2 YFSETQ. The CDR3 is 13 residues long.